The 30 T cell receptor beta chains in this list originate from one sample, sequenced in a study of CD8 T cells in ankylosing spondylitis. TCRdb re-derived calls from the 5' RACE reads in MiXCR, one entry per CDR3 protein. The sample holds about 92,000 distinct CDR3 sequences, roughly 9.6% seen once. Material: blood, either unsorted or a sorted T cell fraction (not recorded which). The receptors originated from a male donor with ankylosing spondylitis or in good health (not recorded which).

This clonotype has a count of ten or more. This chain links TRBV12-3 or TRBV12-4 with TRBJ1-1; 7 positions match TRBD1. There are 14 residues in the CDR3. Trimming removed 1 base from V and 10 bases from J; junction bases left unmatched: 9. CDR3 loop: CASSLGEGAQGAFF. As DNA, the CDR3 is TGTGCCAGCAGTTTAGGGGAGGGGGCGCAGGGAGCTTTCTTT.

There are many counts of this clonotype. This chain connects TRBV5-1 to TRBJ2-1; D remains unclear. Germline V gives CDR1 SGHRS, CDR2 YFSETQ. CDR3 size: 15 residues. V gave up 3 bases and J gave up 0 bases, with 10 bases separating them. The CDR3 nucleotides are TGCGCCAGCAGCTCAGATACGAGCTCCTACAATGAGCAGTTCTTC. It encodes CASSSDTSSYNEQFF.

This clonotype was seen ten or more times. The genes are TRBV7-8 and TRBJ2-2; 12 nucleotides align to TRBD2. Germline loops: CDR1 SGHVS, CDR2 FQNEAQ. The V gene end was trimmed by 1 base and the J gene end by 3 bases; junction bases not matched to a gene: 3. The CDR3 is 17 residues long. CDR3 DNA: TGTGCCAGCAGCTTAGGGACTAGCGGGGATTACACCGGGGAGCTGTTTTTT. Its protein product is CASSLGTSGDYTGELFF.

This clonotype appeared a single time. This may be a read error: a much more frequent sequence differs by one nucleotide. This chain uses TRBV5-4 with TRBJ1-2; a weak D match, TRBD1 (6 bases). Germline V gene data show CDR1 as SGHNT and CDR2 as YYREEE (reference sequence). The CDR3 has 13 amino acids. Trimming pared 7 bases from V and 8 bases from J, leaving 18 bases between. The CDR3 DNA is TGTGCCAGCGGCCTGAAAGGGGGTCGAGGCTACACCTTC. Translating gives CASGLKGGRGYTF.

The chain joins TRBV24-1 to TRBJ1-2; 7 nucleotides match TRBD1. With V trimmed by 4 bases and J by 5 bases, 6 bases remained unmatched. Germline V gene lookup returns CDR1 KGHDR and CDR2 SFDVKD. The CDR3 has 14 amino acids. The CDR3 region has the DNA TGTGCCACCAGTGACCGGGGACAGAATTATGGCTACACCTTC. Translated: CATSDRGQNYGYTF.

J is TRBJ1-4 and V is TRBV10-3, with D uncertain. Between the trimmed V and J ends, which lost 6 bases and 8 bases, there was a span of 10 bases. The CDR3 is 12 residues long. Germline CDR1 ENHRY, CDR2 SYGVKD. The CDR3 loop reads CAISAMGEKLFF. Written as DNA, the CDR3 is TGTGCCATCAGCGCCATGGGGGAAAAACTGTTTTTT.

This clonotype came up many times. This chain connects TRBV29-1 to TRBJ2-2; 8 bases are shared with TRBD1. Trimming at V came to 4 bases and at J to 8 bases, leaving 6 bases not matched to a gene. Germline assignment: CDR1 SQVTM and CDR2 ANQGSEA. The CDR3 loop spans 13 amino acids. Here the CDR3 reads CSVARGLVGELFF. CDR3 nucleotide sequence: TGCAGCGTTGCCAGGGGGCTAGTGGGGGAGCTGTTTTTT.

This clonotype was detected many times. The chain is built from TRBV12-3 or TRBV12-4 and TRBJ2-3; D is possibly TRBD2 (5 bases). The length of the CDR3 is 16 residues. The ends were cut back, 1 base at V and 4 bases at J, with 15 bases in the middle. CDR3 in DNA: TGTGCCAGCAGTTTAGGCACGGGGTTGATAGCAGATACGCAGTATTTT. It yields the protein CASSLGTGLIADTQYF.

At least ten counts were recorded for this clonotype. This chain links TRBV7-3 with TRBJ2-3; D may be TRBD1 (5 bases). The CDR3 runs to 14 residues. The V end lost 5 bases, the J end lost 4 bases, and 13 bases lay between the germline ends. Germline V gene data show CDR1 as SGHTA and CDR2 as FQGTGA. The CDR3 sequence is CASSPRGSADTQYF. The DNA of the CDR3 is TGTGCCAGCAGCCCAAGGGGATCGGCAGATACGCAGTATTTT.

This clonotype was found many times. The chain is built from TRBV28 and TRBJ1-2; D unresolved. V lost 3 bases, J lost 7 bases, and 9 bases lay in between. This CDR3 region has 12 residues. The germline CDR1 and CDR2 sequences are MDHEN and SYDVKM. CDR3 residues: CASSFSRSGYTF. For the CDR3, the DNA is TGTGCCAGCAGTTTTTCAAGGTCTGGCTACACCTTC.

This chain links TRBV29-1 with TRBJ1-2; the match to TRBD1 covers 9 bases. Germline CDR1 reads SQVTM; CDR2 reads ANQGSEA. Germline trimming cut 2 bases from V and 7 bases from J; bases unmatched to any gene: 8. This CDR3 region has 14 residues. The CDR3: CSVEPGQGPGGYTF. CDR3 coding DNA: TGCAGCGTTGAACCGGGACAGGGACCGGGTGGCTACACCTTC.

This clonotype was recorded many times. The CDR3 nucleotides read TGCAGCGTTGAAGGGTTGACAGTTGGGGAGACCCAGTACTTC. Encoded protein: CSVEGLTVGETQYF. The V gene is TRBV29-1, the J gene TRBJ2-5, with a weak D call TRBD1 (5 bases). The length of the CDR3 is 14 residues. Germline V lookup: CDR1 SQVTM, CDR2 ANQGSEA. V was trimmed by 1 base and J by 5 bases, leaving 14 bases between them.

This clonotype was detected a few times. This sequence joins TRBV5-6 and TRBJ2-7; D may be TRBD1 (6 bases). This CDR3 contains 17 residues. Trimming shortened V by 2 bases and J by 5 bases, and 23 bases separated the two germline ends. Germline V gene lookup returns CDR1 SGHDT and CDR2 YYEEEE. The chain's CDR3 is CASSFLQGPGIEDEQYF. DNA for the CDR3: TGTGCCAGCAGCTTCTTGCAGGGGCCTGGTATTGAGGACGAGCAGTACTTC.

This clonotype was counted at least ten times. V and J are TRBV2 and TRBJ2-7; 13 positions agree with TRBD2. CDR1 is SNHLY and CDR2 is FYNNEI in the germline V gene. With 7 bases clipped from V and 0 bases from J, the junction kept 3 bases outside the gene matches. This CDR3 comprises 15 residues. This CDR3 is CASTTSGGSSYEQYF. The CDR3 nucleotides read TGTGCCAGCACGACTAGCGGGGGGTCCTCCTACGAGCAGTACTTC.

This clonotype was picked up many times. The V gene is TRBV12-3 or TRBV12-4, the J gene TRBJ2-3, with D tentatively TRBD1 or TRBD2 (5 bases each). V gave up 7 bases and J gave up 8 bases, with 28 bases separating them. The CDR3 is 17 amino acids. The DNA for the CDR3 is TGTGCCAGCAACCTGGGGGACCGTACGATTTCGCGTAGTACGCAGTATTTT. This codes for CASNLGDRTISRSTQYF.

The rearrangement links TRBV2 to TRBJ2-2; the D call may be TRBD1 or TRBD2 (5 bases each). The germline CDR1 and CDR2 sequences are SNHLY and FYNNEI. This CDR3 has 14 residues. The V gene lost 8 bases and the J gene lost 4 bases, with 14 bases spanning the gap. The chain's CDR3 is CASYIPGTTGELFF. The CDR3 nucleotides read TGTGCCAGCTATATCCCTGGGACCACCGGGGAGCTGTTTTTT. Supplemented by reference TRBV2 and TRBJ2-2, the full variable domain reads EPEVTQTPSHQVTQMGQEVILRCVPISNHLYFYWYRQILGQKVEFLVSFYNNEISEKSEIFDDQFSVERPDGSNFTLKIRSTKLEDSAMYFCASYIPGTTGELFFGEGSRLTVL.

This clonotype was detected many times. The chain couples TRBV7-8 to TRBJ2-5, with TRBD2 matching 8 bases. The CDR3 loop spans 17 amino acids. Germline V gene lookup returns CDR1 SGHVS and CDR2 FQNEAQ. Germline trimming cut 2 bases from V and 1 base from J; bases unmatched to any gene: 9. This CDR3 is CASSLSTWLAGQETQYF. In DNA, the CDR3 is TGTGCCAGCAGCTTAAGCACGTGGCTAGCGGGCCAAGAGACCCAGTACTTC.

This clonotype was found many times. The V gene is TRBV29-1, the J gene TRBJ1-1; no firm D call. Trimming cost V 4 bases and J 2 bases, with 8 bases left between them. This CDR3 is built from 12 residues. In germline, CDR1 is SQVTM, CDR2 ANQGSEA. The CDR3 protein is CSVGFLNTEAFF. The DNA for the CDR3 is TGCAGCGTTGGGTTTTTAAACACTGAAGCTTTCTTT.

This clonotype was counted at least ten times. The chain combines TRBV2 with TRBJ2-7; 7 bases line up with TRBD1. V shed 8 bases and J 3 bases; nucleotides not matched to a gene: 4. This CDR3 spans 12 amino acids. Germline V gene data show CDR1 as SNHLY and CDR2 as FYNNEI. The CDR3 spells CASLPGGYEQYF. The CDR3 region has the DNA TGTGCCAGCCTCCCAGGGGGCTACGAGCAGTACTTC.

This clonotype was detected a few times. The rearrangement joins TRBV18 to TRBJ2-7; D may be TRBD1 (5 bases). The CDR3 has 14 amino acids. The germline gives CDR1 KGHSH, CDR2 LQKENI. The V gene lost 2 bases and the J gene lost 5 bases, with 13 bases spanning the gap. The CDR3 coding sequence is TGTGCCAGCTCACCAGGGGCAGGGTTCGACGAGCAGTACTTC. Its translation: CASSPGAGFDEQYF.

This clonotype was counted a few times. This chain connects TRBV28 to TRBJ1-5; 11 bases fit TRBD1. In germline, CDR1 is MDHEN, CDR2 SYDVKM. The CDR3 spans 16 residues. Germline trimming cut 6 bases from V and 6 bases from J; bases unmatched to any gene: 10. In DNA, the CDR3 is TGTGCCAGCAGCCAAGGGACAGGGGGAAGGGGTCAGCCCCAGCATTTT. It translates to CASSQGTGGRGQPQHF.

J is TRBJ1-1 and V is TRBV7-8; D is unclear. Deletions cut 2 bases from V and 4 bases from J, with 11 bases between. CDR3 size: 14 residues. Germline V lookup: CDR1 SGHVS, CDR2 FQNEAQ. The CDR3, as DNA: TGTGCCAGCAGCTTAAGTTCCGGGGTCACTGAAGCTTTCTTT. Protein product: CASSLSSGVTEAFF.

This clonotype was seen many times. The rearrangement uses TRBV6-2 or TRBV6-3 and TRBJ1-6, with D unresolved. Germline V gives CDR1 MNHEY, CDR2 SVGEGT. V was trimmed by 2 bases and J by 9 bases, leaving 14 bases between them. The CDR3 runs to 15 residues. DNA for the CDR3: TGTGCCAGCAGTTACACCCCACTAAGAGGTTCACCCCTCCACTTT. This gives the protein CASSYTPLRGSPLHF.

This clonotype was found once. This may stem from a read error, because a much larger clone lies one nucleotide away. This chain joins TRBV9 and TRBJ2-2; D not certain. Germline V lookup: CDR1 SGDLS, CDR2 YYNGEE. The CDR3 spans 14 residues. V was trimmed by 0 bases and J by 6 bases, leaving 9 bases between them. The DNA of the CDR3 is TGTGCCAGCAGCGTAGCGGTGGTGTCCGGGGAGCTGTTTTTT. Translation: CASSVAVVSGELFF.

This clonotype showed up many times. The chain has TRBV7-6 and TRBJ2-1; 8 nucleotides match TRBD2. The CDR3 is made up of 14 amino acids. Germline values: CDR1 SGHVS, CDR2 FNYEAQ. Trimming removed 2 bases from V and 8 bases from J; junction bases left unmatched: 5. The CDR3 reads CASSLQSGGYEQFF. The CDR3 coding sequence is TGTGCCAGCAGCTTACAGAGCGGGGGCTATGAGCAGTTCTTC.

The table lists this clonotype with many counts. CDR3 DNA sequence: TGTGCCAGCAGCCCAGGGGGCTCTAGCAATCAGCCCCAGCATTTT. It codes for CASSPGGSSNQPQHF. V and J are TRBV7-2 and TRBJ1-5; the match to TRBD1 covers 8 bases. CDR3 length: 15 residues. Germline CDR1 is SGHTA and CDR2 is FQGNSA. Trimming removed 5 bases from V and 0 bases from J; junction bases left unmatched: 3.

This clonotype has a handful of counts. The chain is built from TRBV7-8 and TRBJ2-2, with D unresolved. Deletions cut 8 bases from V and 4 bases from J, with 14 bases between. The CDR3 spans 14 residues. Germline V lookup: CDR1 SGHVS, CDR2 FQNEAQ. In nucleotides, the CDR3 is TGTGCCAGCTGTAGGAGCCCAGGCACCGGGGAGCTGTTTTTT. Residues: CASCRSPGTGELFF.

This clonotype was seen repeatedly, ten times or more. The rearrangement uses TRBV23-1 and TRBJ2-4; 8 bases fit TRBD1. Being an ORF, TRBV23-1 has a function that is uncertain. CDR3 length equals 15 residues. V dropped 3 bases and J dropped 5; count of bases not matched to a gene: 6. The CDR3 coding sequence is TGCGCCAGCAGTCAGGGAGGACAGGGAGAAAACATTCAGTACTTC. It is translated as CASSQGGQGENIQYF.

At least ten counts were recorded for this clonotype. In DNA, the CDR3 is TGCAGTGCTAGAGGTCCTAGCGGGTACAATGAGCAGTTCTTC. As protein: CSARGPSGYNEQFF. This sequence joins TRBV20-1 and TRBJ2-1; 8 nucleotides agree with TRBD2. Looked up from germline, CDR1 is DFQATT and CDR2 is SNEGSKA (reference sequence). The V segment lost 1 base and the J segment 4 bases; nucleotides outside the gene matches: 3. This CDR3 spans 14 amino acids.

This clonotype was observed at least ten times. This chain connects TRBV12-3 or TRBV12-4 to TRBJ2-7; TRBD1 is a possible D gene (5 bases). This CDR3 contains 11 residues. V lost 7 bases to trimming and J lost 1 base, with 5 bases between them. The CDR3 here is CASKGSYEQYF. The DNA for the CDR3 is TGTGCCAGCAAGGGGTCCTACGAGCAGTACTTC.